Included here is one T cell receptor beta chain sequence, with context. The sample originates from a study of blood T cell repertoires in COVID-19. The wider study: The cDNA or gDNA used as material had been derived from T cells, B-cell-depleted T cells, or PBMCs.

The repertoire was sequenced with immunoSEQ multiplex PCR; TCRdb's copy has only in-frame clones and lacks some. Of 200,000 to 300,000 clones in the sample, 82% were seen once. The V gene lost 4 bases and the J gene lost 6 bases, with 9 bases spanning the gap. The CDR3 consists of 13 residues. Germline V gene sequence: CDR1 MGHRA, CDR2 YSYEKL. The receptor was derived from a woman in her late teens or twenties with acute or convalescent COVID-19. Sequencing was done on a sample of peripheral blood. V usage is TRBV4-1 and J usage is TRBJ2-2; the D gene is possibly TRBD2 (6 bases). The CDR3: CASSPGLSGELFF. The CDR3 nucleotides are TGCGCCAGCAGCCCGGGACTTTCCGGGGAGCTGTTTTTT.